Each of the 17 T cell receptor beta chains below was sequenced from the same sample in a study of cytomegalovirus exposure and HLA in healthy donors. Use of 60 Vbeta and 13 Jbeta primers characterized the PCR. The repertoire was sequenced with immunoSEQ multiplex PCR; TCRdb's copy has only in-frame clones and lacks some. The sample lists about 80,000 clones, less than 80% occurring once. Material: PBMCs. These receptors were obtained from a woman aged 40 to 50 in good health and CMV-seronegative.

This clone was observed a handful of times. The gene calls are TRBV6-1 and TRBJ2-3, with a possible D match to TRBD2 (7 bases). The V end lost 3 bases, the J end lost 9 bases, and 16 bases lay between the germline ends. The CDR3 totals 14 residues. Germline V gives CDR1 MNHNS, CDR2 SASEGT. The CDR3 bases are TGTGCCAGCAGTGAGGGGGGAGGGGGAGTCACGCAGTATTTT. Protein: CASSEGGGGVTQYF.

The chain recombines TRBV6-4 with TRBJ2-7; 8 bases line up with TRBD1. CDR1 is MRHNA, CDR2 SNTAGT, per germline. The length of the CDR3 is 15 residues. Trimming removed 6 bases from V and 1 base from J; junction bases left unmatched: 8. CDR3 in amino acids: CASSAGTGPSYEQYF. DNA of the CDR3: TGTGCCAGCAGCGCCGGGACAGGACCTTCCTACGAGCAGTACTTC.

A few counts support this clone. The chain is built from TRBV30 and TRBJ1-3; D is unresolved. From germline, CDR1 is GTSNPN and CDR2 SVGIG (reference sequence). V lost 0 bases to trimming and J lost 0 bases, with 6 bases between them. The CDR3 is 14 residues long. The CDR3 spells CAWSVSSSGNTIYF. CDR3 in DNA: TGTGCCTGGAGTGTCTCCAGCTCTGGAAACACCATATATTTT.

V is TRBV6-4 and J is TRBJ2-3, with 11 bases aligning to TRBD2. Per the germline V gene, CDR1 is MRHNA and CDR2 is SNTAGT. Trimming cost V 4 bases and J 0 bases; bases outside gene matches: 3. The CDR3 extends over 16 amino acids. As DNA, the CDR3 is TGTGCCAGCAGTGCCATAGCGGGAGGGAGCACAGATACGCAGTATTTT. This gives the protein CASSAIAGGSTDTQYF.

The CDR3 loop reads CASSLGPSGNNEQFF. In nucleotides, the CDR3 is TGCGCCAGCAGCTTGGGGCCTAGCGGAAACAATGAGCAGTTCTTC. The gene calls are TRBV5-1 and TRBJ2-1; TRBD2 agrees at 7 bases. Losses at the gene ends were 0 bases for V and 5 bases for J; bases not matched to a gene: 5. The CDR3 consists of 15 residues. Germline CDR1 reads SGHRS; CDR2 reads YFSETQ. Full variable domain (remainder filled in from reference TRBV5-1 and TRBJ2-1): KAGVTQTPRYLIKTRGQQVTLSCSPISGHRSVSWYQQTPGQGLQFLFEYFSETQRNKGNFPGRFSGRQFSNSRSEMNVSTLELGDSALYLCASSLGPSGNNEQFFGPGTRLTVL.

As DNA, the CDR3 is TGTGCCAGCAGCCAAAATAGCGGGGGAGGATTCGAGCAGTACTTC. Translation: CASSQNSGGGFEQYF. The V and J genes are TRBV7-2 and TRBJ2-7; TRBD2 aligns across 9 bases. CDR1 is SGHTA and CDR2 is FQGNSA in the germline V gene. V shed 5 bases and J 6 bases; nucleotides not matched to a gene: 11. The CDR3 length is 15 residues. The whole variable domain, filled in from reference TRBV7-2 and TRBJ2-7, reads GAGVSQSPSNKVTEKGKDVELRCDPISGHTALYWYRQSLGQGLEFLIYFQGNSAPDKSGLPSDRFSAERTGGSVSTLTIQRTQQEDSAVYLCASSQNSGGGFEQYFGPGTRLTVT.

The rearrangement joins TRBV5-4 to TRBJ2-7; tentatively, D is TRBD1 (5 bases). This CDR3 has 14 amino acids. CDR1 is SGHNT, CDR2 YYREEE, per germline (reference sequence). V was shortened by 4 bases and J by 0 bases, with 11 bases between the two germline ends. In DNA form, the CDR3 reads TGTGCCAGCAGCCAACAGGTATCCTCCTACGAGCAGTACTTC. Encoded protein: CASSQQVSSYEQYF.

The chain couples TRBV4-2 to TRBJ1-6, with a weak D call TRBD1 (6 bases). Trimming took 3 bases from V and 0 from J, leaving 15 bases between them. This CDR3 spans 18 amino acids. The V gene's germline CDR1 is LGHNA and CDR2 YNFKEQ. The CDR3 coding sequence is TGTGCCAGCAGCCAGGAGGGGGGGCTGAGCTCCTATAATTCACCCCTCCACTTT. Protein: CASSQEGGLSSYNSPLHF.

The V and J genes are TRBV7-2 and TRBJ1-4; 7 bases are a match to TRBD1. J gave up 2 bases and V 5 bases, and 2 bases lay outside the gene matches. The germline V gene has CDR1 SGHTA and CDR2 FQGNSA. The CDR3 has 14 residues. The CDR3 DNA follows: TGTGCCAGCAGCCCGACAGGGACTAATGAAAAACTGTTTTTT. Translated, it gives CASSPTGTNEKLFF.

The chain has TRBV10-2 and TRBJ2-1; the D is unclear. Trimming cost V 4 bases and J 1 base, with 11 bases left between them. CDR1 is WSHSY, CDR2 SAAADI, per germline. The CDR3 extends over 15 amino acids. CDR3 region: CASSVGPPSYNEQFF. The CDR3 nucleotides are TGCGCCAGCAGTGTGGGCCCCCCTTCCTACAATGAGCAGTTCTTC.

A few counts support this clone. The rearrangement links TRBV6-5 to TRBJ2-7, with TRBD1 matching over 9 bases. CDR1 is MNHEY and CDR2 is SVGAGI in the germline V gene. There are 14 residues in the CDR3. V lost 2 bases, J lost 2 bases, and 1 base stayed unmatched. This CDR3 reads CASSYGTGPYEQYF. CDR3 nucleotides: TGTGCCAGCAGTTACGGGACAGGGCCCTACGAGCAGTACTTC.

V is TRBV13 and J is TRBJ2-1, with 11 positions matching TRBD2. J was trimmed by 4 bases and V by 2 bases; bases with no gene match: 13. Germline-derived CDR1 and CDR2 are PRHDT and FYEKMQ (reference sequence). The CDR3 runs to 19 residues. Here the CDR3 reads CASSLMFKSGLADYNEQFF. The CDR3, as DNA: TGTGCCAGCAGCTTAATGTTCAAATCGGGACTAGCGGATTACAATGAGCAGTTCTTC.

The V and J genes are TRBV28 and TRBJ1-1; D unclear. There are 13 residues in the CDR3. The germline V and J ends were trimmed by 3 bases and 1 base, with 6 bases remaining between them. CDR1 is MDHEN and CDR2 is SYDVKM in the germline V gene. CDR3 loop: CASSFDTNTEAFF. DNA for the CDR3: TGTGCCAGCAGTTTTGACACGAACACTGAAGCTTTCTTT.

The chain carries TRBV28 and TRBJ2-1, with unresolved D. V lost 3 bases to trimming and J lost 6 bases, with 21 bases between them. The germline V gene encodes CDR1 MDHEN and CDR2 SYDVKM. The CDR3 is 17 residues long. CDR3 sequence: CASSLVSQRVPGNEQFF. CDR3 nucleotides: TGTGCCAGCAGTTTGGTCAGCCAACGCGTCCCGGGCAATGAGCAGTTCTTC.

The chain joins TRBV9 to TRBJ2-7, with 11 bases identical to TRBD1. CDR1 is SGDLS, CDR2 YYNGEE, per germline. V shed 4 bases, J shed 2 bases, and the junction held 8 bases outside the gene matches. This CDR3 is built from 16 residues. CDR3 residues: CASSLSDRGHAYEQYF. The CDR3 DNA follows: TGTGCCAGCAGCCTTTCGGACAGGGGGCATGCCTACGAGCAGTACTTC.

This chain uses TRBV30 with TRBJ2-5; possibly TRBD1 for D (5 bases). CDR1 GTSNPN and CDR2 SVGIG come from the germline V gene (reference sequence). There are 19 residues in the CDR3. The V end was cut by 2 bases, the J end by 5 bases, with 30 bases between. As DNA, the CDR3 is TGTGCCTGGAGTATGAGGTGGGGCCTGCGGCTAGTGGGGCGGGAGACCCAGTACTTC. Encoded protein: CAWSMRWGLRLVGRETQYF.

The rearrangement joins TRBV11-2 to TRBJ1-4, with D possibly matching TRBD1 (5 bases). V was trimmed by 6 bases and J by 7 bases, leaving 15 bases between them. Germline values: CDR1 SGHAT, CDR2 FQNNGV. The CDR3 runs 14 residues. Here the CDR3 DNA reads TGTGCCAGCAGGGACCAGAGGACACTTGAAAAACTGTTTTTT. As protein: CASRDQRTLEKLFF.